The sequence of this TCR beta chain was determined in a study of blood T cells in healthy people across ages (dated by TCRdb to 2015 to 2017). At the level of the whole study: In model experiments, template switching captured roughly one uniquely barcoded TCR beta cDNA molecule for every two T cells. Age-related changes in TCR beta repertoire diversity were measured in the study by deep sequencing normalized with unique cDNA molecular identifiers. Donors were grouped into four age groups: young (average roughly 15 years), middle-aged (approximately 41), aged (62) and long-lived (approximately 82). To avoid experimental bias, donors of different ages were randomly spread across the sequencing lanes. Two additional independent replicas of 1 million unique cDNA reads from the same blood draw were analyzed for two donors (one aged 18 to 30 and one aged 80 or older).

The junction carries 17 bases between V and J, which are trimmed by 0 bases and 2 bases respectively. CDR1 LGHNA and CDR2 YNFKEQ are derived from the germline V gene. Spanning cysteine to phenylalanine, the CDR3 consists of 19 amino acids. Only the CDR3 DNA is retained, 57 bases long and in frame from the first base. Library preparation employed 5' RACE. The sequencing machine was an Illumina HiSeq 2500. A second PCR of roughly 6 to 11 cycles was run with a J-beta primer mix and a sample-barcoded 5' primer. Each TCR beta cDNA molecule received a unique molecular identifier from a template-switch 5' adaptor carrying 12 random nucleotides. Each sample yielded at least 3 million CDR3-containing paired-end reads. The Mint cDNA synthesis kit, primed by a TRBC-specific oligonucleotide, was used to synthesize first-strand cDNA from all RNA. After uracil-DNA glycosylase treatment, a first 18-cycle PCR used universal primers M1SS and BC2_uni_R on all cDNA. Processing in the source paper ran as follows. For normalization, 1 million high-quality reads, each with a distinct molecular identifier, were randomly selected from each sample. Reads with shared molecular identifiers were discarded instead of being binned into consensus sequences. MiTCR, run with a Q25 quality threshold and the strictest error-elimination algorithm, handled CDR3 identification, clonotype clustering and error correction. A nonparametric unseen species model using Euler transformation provided a lower-bound estimate of total TCR beta diversity. Starting from the raw public reads, TCRdb applied fastp trimming at Q25, assembled clones with MiXCR and retained in-frame beta chains. CDR3 protein duplicates are merged, each entry listing the most common genes and DNA. The V and J calls and clone size come from TCRdb's table, not from the authors' own analysis. The sample table records about 780,000 distinct CDR3 sequences; 35% to 60% of these occur just once. The ten biggest clones cover approximately 18% of the sample.

Donors were 35 to 40 systemically healthy Caucasian individuals from Russia aged roughly 6 to 95 years. Around 10 milliliters of peripheral blood were drawn from each donor into EDTA-treated Vacutainer tubes. Ficoll-Paque density-gradient centrifugation was used to isolate PBMCs, with at least 6.5 million per sample. Total RNA, at least 5 micrograms per sample, was extracted from PBMCs with Trizol reagent. Naive CD45RAhigh/CD27high T cell percentages were measured by flow cytometry on a PBMC aliquot from every donor. Comments on this clonotype: Its specific antigen is unknown. One base away there is no much larger clone; base qualities are not given.

Summary of the overall study and its limitations: Because donor CMV infection status was unknown, age-related changes in expanded clonotypes were potentially confounded. Observed TCR beta diversity per million T cells fell roughly linearly with age, and a significant reduction was already apparent by age around 40. Conclusive comparison of naive and antigen-experienced compartments was prevented by the profiling of bulk unsorted PBMCs. A strong correlation was found between observed TCR beta diversity and the percentage of naive T cells measured by flow cytometry. Total diversity estimates from one million sequenced T cells were considered lower bounds and underestimates. Compared with the aged group, more naive CD4+ T cells, fewer expanded clones and increased TCR diversity were shown by the long-lived group, suggesting age selection.

The chain is assembled from TRBV4-2 and TRBJ1-6; TRBD1 might be the D gene, on 6 matching bases. This sequence was found in a man older than 75 in good health. The sequenced sample consisted of blood. The DNA sequence is TGTGCCAGCAGCCAAGATCCCGGACAGTTAGACCCCTATAATTCACCCCTCCACTTT. Its translation reads: CASSQDPGQLDPYNSPLHF.